This TCR beta chain came from a study of blood T cell repertoires in COVID-19. Study at large: Sample material is recorded as cDNA or gDNA derived from T cells, B-cell-depleted T cells, or PBMCs.

Individuals aged about 18 to 90 years were recruited from approximately 24 US areas. Which cohort a participant joined came from the clinical history participants gave. What the recovered Cohort 3 donors had was two negative PCRs, clearance, or symptom resolution. There are 14 residues in the CDR3. V gave up 1 base and J gave up 12 bases, with 16 bases separating them. Germline-derived CDR1 and CDR2 are SEHNR and FQNEAQ (reference sequence). Profiling relied on immunoSEQ multiplex PCR, and the TCRdb table lists in-frame clones only, not all of them. Of 200,000 or so clones in the sample, 84% were seen once.

This sequence joins TRBV7-9 and TRBJ2-1; possible D gene TRBD2, 6 bases. Material for sequencing was PBMCs or T cells enriched from blood (not recorded which). This clonotype originated in a middle-aged man who had recovered from COVID-19. The DNA for the CDR3 is TGTGCCAGCAGCTTAGTGGGTGGCACCGGGGGGCAGTTCTTC. Its translation is CASSLVGGTGGQFF.